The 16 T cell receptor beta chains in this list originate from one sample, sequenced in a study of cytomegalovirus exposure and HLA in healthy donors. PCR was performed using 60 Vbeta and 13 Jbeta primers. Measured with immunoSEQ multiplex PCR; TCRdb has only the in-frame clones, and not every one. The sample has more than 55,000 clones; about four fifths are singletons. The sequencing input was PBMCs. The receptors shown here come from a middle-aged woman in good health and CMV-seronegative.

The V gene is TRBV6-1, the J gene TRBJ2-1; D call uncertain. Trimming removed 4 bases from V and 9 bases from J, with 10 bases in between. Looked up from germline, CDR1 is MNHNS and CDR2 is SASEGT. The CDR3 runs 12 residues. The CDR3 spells CASSARLGEQFF. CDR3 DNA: TGTGCCAGCAGTGCCAGACTCGGTGAGCAGTTCTTC.

The CDR3 loop is CSVAGLAGGTIYEQYF. CDR3 DNA sequence: TGCAGCGTTGCGGGGCTAGCGGGAGGAACAATTTACGAGCAGTACTTC. The V and J genes are TRBV29-1 and TRBJ2-7; 11 bases are shared with TRBD2. The CDR3 is 16 amino acids. With 4 bases clipped from V and 4 bases from J, the junction kept 12 bases outside the gene matches. Germline loops: CDR1 SQVTM, CDR2 ANQGSEA.

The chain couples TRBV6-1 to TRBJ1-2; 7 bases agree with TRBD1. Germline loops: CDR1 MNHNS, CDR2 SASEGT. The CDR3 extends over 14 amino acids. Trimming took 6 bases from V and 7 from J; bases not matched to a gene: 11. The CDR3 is CASSLGGGQAGYTF. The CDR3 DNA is TGTGCCAGCAGCCTAGGGGGCGGACAGGCTGGCTACACCTTC.

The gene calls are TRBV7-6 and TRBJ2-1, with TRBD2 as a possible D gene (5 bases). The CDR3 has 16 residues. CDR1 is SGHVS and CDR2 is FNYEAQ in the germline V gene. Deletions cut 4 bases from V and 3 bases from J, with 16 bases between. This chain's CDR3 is CASSSSAAGDYNEQFF. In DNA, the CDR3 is TGTGCCAGCAGCTCTTCGGCGGCGGGTGACTACAATGAGCAGTTCTTC.

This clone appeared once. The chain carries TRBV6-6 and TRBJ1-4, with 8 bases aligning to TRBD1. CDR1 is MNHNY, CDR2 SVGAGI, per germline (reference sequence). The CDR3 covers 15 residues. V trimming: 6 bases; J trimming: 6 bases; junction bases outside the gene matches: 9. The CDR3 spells CASSRRTGLDEKLFF. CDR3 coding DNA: TGTGCCAGCAGCCGACGGACAGGGTTAGATGAAAAACTGTTTTTT.

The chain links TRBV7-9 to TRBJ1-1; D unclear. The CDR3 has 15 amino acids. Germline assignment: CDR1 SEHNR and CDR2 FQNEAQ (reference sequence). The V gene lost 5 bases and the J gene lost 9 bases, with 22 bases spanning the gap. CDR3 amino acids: CASSPTQREYEKAFF. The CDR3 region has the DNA TGTGCCAGCAGCCCGACCCAGAGGGAATACGAGAAAGCTTTCTTT.

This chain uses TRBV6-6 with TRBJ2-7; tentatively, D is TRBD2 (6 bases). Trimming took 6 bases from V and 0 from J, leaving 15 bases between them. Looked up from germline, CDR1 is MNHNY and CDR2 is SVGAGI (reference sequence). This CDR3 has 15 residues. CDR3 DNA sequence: TGTGCCAGCAGAGATAGCGGCCGAAGCTCCTACGAGCAGTACTTC. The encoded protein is CASRDSGRSSYEQYF.

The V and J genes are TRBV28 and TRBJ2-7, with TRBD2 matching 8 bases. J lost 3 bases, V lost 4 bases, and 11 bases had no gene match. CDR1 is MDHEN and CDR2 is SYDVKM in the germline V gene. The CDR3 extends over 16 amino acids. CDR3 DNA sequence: TGTGCCAGCAGTTCCGGGGGGGGAAGGGGGTACTACGAGCAGTACTTC. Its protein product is CASSSGGGRGYYEQYF.

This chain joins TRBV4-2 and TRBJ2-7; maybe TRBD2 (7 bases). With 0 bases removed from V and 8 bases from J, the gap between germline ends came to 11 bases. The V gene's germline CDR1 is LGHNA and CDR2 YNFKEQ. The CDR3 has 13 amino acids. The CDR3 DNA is TGTGCCAGCAGCCAAGAGGGGGGGCGCAAGCAGTACTTC. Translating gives CASSQEGGRKQYF.

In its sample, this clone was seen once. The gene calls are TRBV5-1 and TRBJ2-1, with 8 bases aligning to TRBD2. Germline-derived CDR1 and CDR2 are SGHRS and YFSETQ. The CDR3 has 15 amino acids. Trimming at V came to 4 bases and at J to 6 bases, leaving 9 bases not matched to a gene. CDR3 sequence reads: CASSGASGQLNEQFF. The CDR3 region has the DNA TGCGCCAGCAGCGGGGCTAGCGGGCAACTCAATGAGCAGTTCTTC.

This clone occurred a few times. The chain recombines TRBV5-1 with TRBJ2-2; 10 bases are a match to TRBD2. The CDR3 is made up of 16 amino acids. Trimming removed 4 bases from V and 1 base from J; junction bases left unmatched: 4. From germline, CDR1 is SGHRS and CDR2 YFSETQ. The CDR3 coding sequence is TGCGCCAGCAGCCCTCGGACTAGCGGGAACACCGGGGAGCTGTTTTTT. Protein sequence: CASSPRTSGNTGELFF.

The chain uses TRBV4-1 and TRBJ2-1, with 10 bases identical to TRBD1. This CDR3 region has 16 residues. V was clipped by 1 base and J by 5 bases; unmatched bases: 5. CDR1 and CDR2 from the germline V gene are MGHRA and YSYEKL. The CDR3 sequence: CASSQAGTGVDNEQFF. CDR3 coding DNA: TGCGCCAGCAGCCAAGCCGGGACAGGGGTCGACAATGAGCAGTTCTTC.

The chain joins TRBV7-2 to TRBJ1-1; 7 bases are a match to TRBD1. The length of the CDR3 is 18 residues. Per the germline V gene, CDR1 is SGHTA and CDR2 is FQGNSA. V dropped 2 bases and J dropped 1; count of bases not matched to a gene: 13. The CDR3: CASSLSPKSRGQNTEAFF. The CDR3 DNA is TGTGCCAGCAGCTTATCCCCCAAGTCAAGGGGGCAGAACACTGAAGCTTTCTTT.

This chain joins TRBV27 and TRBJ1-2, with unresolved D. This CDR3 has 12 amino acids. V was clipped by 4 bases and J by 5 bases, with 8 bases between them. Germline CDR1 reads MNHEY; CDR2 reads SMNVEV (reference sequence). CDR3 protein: CASSSRGYGYTF. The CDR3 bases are TGTGCCAGCAGTTCTAGAGGGTATGGCTACACCTTC.

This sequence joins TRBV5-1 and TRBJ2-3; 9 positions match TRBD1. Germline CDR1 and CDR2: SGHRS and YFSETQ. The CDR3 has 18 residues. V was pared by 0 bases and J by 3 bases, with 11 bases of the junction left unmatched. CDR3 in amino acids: CASSLDPGQGLITDTQYF. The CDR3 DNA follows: TGCGCCAGCAGCTTGGACCCGGGACAGGGACTTATTACAGATACGCAGTATTTT.

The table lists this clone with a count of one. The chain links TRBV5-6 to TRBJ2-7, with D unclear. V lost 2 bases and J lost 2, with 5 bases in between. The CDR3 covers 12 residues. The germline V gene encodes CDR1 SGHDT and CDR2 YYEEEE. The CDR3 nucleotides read TGTGCCAGCAGCTTCCTCGCCTACGAGCAGTACTTC. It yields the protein CASSFLAYEQYF.